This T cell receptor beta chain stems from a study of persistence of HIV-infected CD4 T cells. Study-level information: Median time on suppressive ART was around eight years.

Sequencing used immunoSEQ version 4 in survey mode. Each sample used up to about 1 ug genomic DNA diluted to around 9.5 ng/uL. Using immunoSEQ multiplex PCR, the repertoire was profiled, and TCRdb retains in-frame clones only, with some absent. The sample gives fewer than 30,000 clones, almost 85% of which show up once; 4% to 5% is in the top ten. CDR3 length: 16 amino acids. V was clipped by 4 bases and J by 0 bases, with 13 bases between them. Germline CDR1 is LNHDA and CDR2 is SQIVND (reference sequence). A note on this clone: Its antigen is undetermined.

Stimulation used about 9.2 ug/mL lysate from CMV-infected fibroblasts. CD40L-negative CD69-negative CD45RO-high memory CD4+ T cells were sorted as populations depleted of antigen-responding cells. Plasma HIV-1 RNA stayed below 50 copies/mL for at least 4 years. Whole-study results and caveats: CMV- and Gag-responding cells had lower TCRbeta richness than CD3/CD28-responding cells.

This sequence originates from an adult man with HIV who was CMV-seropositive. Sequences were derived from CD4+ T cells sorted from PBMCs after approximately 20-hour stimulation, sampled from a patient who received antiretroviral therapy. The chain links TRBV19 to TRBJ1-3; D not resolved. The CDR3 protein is CASSSRVGHSGNTIYF. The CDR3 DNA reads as TGTGCCAGTAGTAGCCGTGTAGGCCACTCTGGAAACACCATATATTTT.